This T cell receptor beta chain was recorded in a study of chemoradiotherapy in HPV16-positive cancers. The germline V gene encodes CDR1 MDHEN and CDR2 SYDVKM. The CDR3 is 14 residues long. Between the trimmed V and J ends, which lost 4 bases and 3 bases, there was a span of 12 bases. Libraries were prepared by immunoSEQ multiplex PCR; TCRdb keeps only in-frame clonotypes and omits some of them. Of 14,000 or so clones detected, 60% to 80% appear once; the ten largest clones hold roughly 1.3%. To note about this clone: The antigen remains undetermined.

Notes on the study in general: In HPV16-positive patients, HPV-responsive T-cell expansion tracked better recurrence-free survival.

The specimen was taken from a patient who underwent chemoradiotherapy. This sequence was found in a human donor with HPV-associated anogenital cancer. This chain connects TRBV28 to TRBJ1-1; D uncertain. The CDR3 spells CASSSRYRHTEAFF. CDR3 DNA: TGTGCCAGCAGTTCCAGGTACCGCCACACTGAAGCTTTCTTT.